Described below is a single T cell receptor beta chain sequence and its context. Its antigen is undetermined. The sample belongs to a study of T cell responses to AZD1222 COVID-19 vaccine. The assay was immunoSEQ multiplex PCR, and TCRdb's table has in-frame clones only and misses some. Altogether 140,000 or so clones are present, around 90% being singletons, with the ten largest covering more than 1.5%. Study-wide results and caveats: A reported finding is that nearly half of spike-specific TCRs target unmutated variant regions.

Looked up from germline, CDR1 is WSHSY and CDR2 is SAAADI. The CDR3 sequence is 13 residues long. V was pared by 6 bases and J by 8 bases, with 16 bases between. The rearrangement links TRBV10-2 to TRBJ1-2; D call uncertain. The receptor's source is an adult who received the AZD1222 COVID-19 vaccine. The material was peripheral blood, obtained 28 days after the second AZD1222 dose. The CDR3 DNA follows: TGCGCCAGCAGCTTTGAGGGATCAGGAGGCTACACCTTC. Translated, it gives CASSFEGSGGYTF.